Listed below are T cell receptor beta chains from one sample, sequenced in a study of graft-versus-host responses after intestinal transplantation. Libraries were prepared by immunoSEQ multiplex PCR; TCRdb keeps only in-frame clonotypes and omits some of them. The sample has some 5,200 clones, approximately 25% seen once. Specimen: alloreactive CD4+ T cells from a mixed lymphocyte reaction culture, collected before transplantation. These receptors were obtained from a human patient who was an organ donor for intestinal transplantation. CDR3s include the opening cysteine and the closing phenylalanine or tryptophan. The order of the fields is V gene, clone size, D gene, CDR3 length, J gene, CDR3 protein, CDR3 DNA. A D gene is named only where the DNA matches it firmly. Rows may omit the clone size; those that give it use once, few, many or a size class.

TRBV28	few	TRBD1	14	TRBJ2-7	CASTEPDRGYEQYF	TGTGCCAGCACTGAACCCGACAGGGGCTACGAGCAGTACTTC
TRBV7-9	few	.	17	TRBJ2-7	CASSLYPTGTISYEQYF	TGTGCCAGCAGCTTATACCCCACAGGGACTATTTCCTACGAGCAGTACTTC
TRBV7-8	.	TRBD2	15	TRBJ2-3	CASSLVAGESDTQYF	TGTGCCAGCAGCTTAGTAGCGGGAGAATCAGATACGCAGTATTTT
TRBV6-1	few	.	12	TRBJ1-2	CAISDSNYGYTF	TGTGCCATCAGTGACAGTAACTATGGCTACACCTTC
TRBV11-2	.	TRBD2	15	TRBJ2-7	CASSFIHGGAYEQYF	TGTGCCAGCAGCTTCATTCACGGGGGGGCCTACGAGCAGTACTTC
TRBV7-9	.	.	14	TRBJ1-1	CASSSPWANTEAFF	TGTGCCAGCAGCTCCCCTTGGGCGAACACTGAAGCTTTCTTT
TRBV7-9	once	TRBD1	15	TRBJ2-3	CASSSGDRSTDTQYF	TGTGCCAGCAGCTCAGGGGACAGGTCCACAGATACGCAGTATTTT
TRBV9	few	TRBD2	17	TRBJ2-3	CASSVDWTSGGLDTQYF	TGTGCCAGCAGCGTAGACTGGACTAGCGGGGGGTTAGATACGCAGTATTTT
TRBV5-1	medium-sized	TRBD1	16	TRBJ1-3	CASSLGQGGYGNTIYF	TGCGCCAGCAGCTTGGGACAGGGAGGATATGGAAACACCATATATTTT
TRBV11-3	few	.	16	TRBJ2-3	CASSFFGQVNTDTQYF	TGTGCCAGCAGCTTTTTTGGCCAGGTCAACACAGATACGCAGTATTTT
TRBV6-4	.	TRBD2	16	TRBJ2-5	CASSFLAGGLEETQYF	TGTGCCAGCAGTTTCCTAGCGGGAGGGCTTGAGGAGACCCAGTACTTC
TRBV9	.	TRBD2	16	TRBJ2-3	CASSVTLAGGTDTQYF	TGTGCCAGCAGCGTAACTTTAGCGGGGGGCACAGATACGCAGTATTTT
TRBV28	medium-sized	TRBD1	13	TRBJ2-7	CASRDSNPYEQYF	TGTGCCAGCCGGGACAGCAACCCCTACGAGCAGTACTTC
TRBV20-1	.	.	11	TRBJ1-4	CSALDRKKLFF	TGCAGTGCTCTGGACAGAAAGAAACTGTTTTTT
TRBV5-4	few	TRBD2	17	TRBJ2-1	CASSLARTSGRAVEQFF	TGTGCCAGCAGCTTGGCCCGAACTAGCGGGAGGGCCGTTGAGCAGTTCTTC
TRBV7-2	.	TRBD1	15	TRBJ1-1	CASSLEDRMNTEAFF	TGTGCCAGCAGCTTAGAGGACAGGATGAACACTGAAGCTTTCTTT
TRBV6-1	.	.	12	TRBJ1-6	CASSRQSSPLHF	TGTGCCAGCAGCAGACAGTCTTCACCCCTCCACTTT
TRBV5-3	.	.	12	TRBJ1-2	CASSLSQGGYTF	TGTGCCAGCAGCTTGTCACAGGGAGGCTACACCTTC
TRBV13	.	.	15	TRBJ1-1	CASSPTRQPNTEAFF	TGTGCCAGCAGCCCTACCCGACAGCCAAACACTGAAGCTTTCTTT
TRBV5-1	.	TRBD2	15	TRBJ2-5	CASSGRTSGRETQYF	TGCGCCAGCAGCGGAAGGACTAGCGGGCGAGAGACCCAGTACTTC
TRBV6-6	.	.	14	TRBJ1-6	CASSYGGTNSPLHF	TGTGCCAGCAGTTACGGGGGGACGAATTCACCCCTCCACTTT
TRBV27	.	TRBD2	17	TRBJ2-3	CASSRGGLAGGSDTQYF	TGTGCCAGCAGCCGGGGGGGACTAGCGGGAGGATCAGATACGCAGTATTTT